Listed below are T cell receptor beta chains from one sample, sequenced in a study of cytomegalovirus exposure and HLA in healthy donors. Data came from immunoSEQ multiplex PCR; TCRdb stores just in-frame clones and leaves some out. The table has some 90,000 clones, approximately 70% seen once. The sequenced sample was PBMCs. The receptors were sampled from a man aged 55 to 69 in good health and CMV-seronegative. The CDR3 runs from the conserved cysteine through the conserved F or W. D genes are given only for firm matches. Clone size is shown for a subset of rows, as once, few, many or a class of expanded clone.

clone size	J gene	D gene	V gene	CDR3 DNA	CDR3 protein
few	TRBJ1-5	.	TRBV19	TGTGCCAGTAGTATAACGGGTACTAATCAGCCCCAGCATTTT	CASSITGTNQPQHF
.	TRBJ2-7	.	TRBV10-1	TGCGCCAGCTTCCCCCGCCCGGAGGGGATTCACGAGCAGTACTTC	CASFPRPEGIHEQYF
few	TRBJ1-4	.	TRBV15	TGTGCCACCAGCAGTGTGGCGGGCGAAAAACTGTTTTTT	CATSSVAGEKLFF
.	TRBJ2-1	TRBD2	TRBV6-5	TGTGCCAGCAGGCGACTAGCGGGGGGGCCCAATGAGCAGTTCTTC	CASRRLAGGPNEQFF
.	TRBJ2-7	.	TRBV5-1	TGCGCCAGCAGGGAAGACTACTACGAGCAGTACTTC	CASREDYYEQYF
.	TRBJ2-3	TRBD2	TRBV6-6	TGTGCCAGCAGGGAGACCCAGCGGGGGGCCGCAGATACGCAGTATTTT	CASRETQRGAADTQYF
.	TRBJ1-1	.	TRBV25-1	TGTGCCAGCATCGAGGACACTGAAGCTTTCTTT	CASIEDTEAFF
.	TRBJ1-2	.	TRBV19	TGTGCCAGTAGTAGTGGACGGGGAGGCTACACCTTC	CASSSGRGGYTF
few	TRBJ2-7	TRBD2	TRBV5-1	TGCGCCAGCAGCTTGGAAGCGGGAGGGGTTGAGCAGTACTTC	CASSLEAGGVEQYF
.	TRBJ1-4	TRBD1	TRBV19	TGTGCCAGTAGTACCACAGGGACAGGGGAGGAAAAACTGTTTTTT	CASSTTGTGEEKLFF
.	TRBJ1-2	.	TRBV15	TGTGCCACCAGCAGGGCATCGGACAAGTATGGTGGCTACACCTTC	CATSRASDKYGGYTF
.	TRBJ2-3	.	TRBV14	TGTGCCAGCAGCCAAACGACTAGTAACTTGGGTGGGGATACGCAGTATTTT	CASSQTTSNLGGDTQYF
.	TRBJ2-1	TRBD2	TRBV5-1	TGCGCCAGCAGCTTGGAGACTAGCGGGGGCTACAATGAGCAGTTCTTC	CASSLETSGGYNEQFF
.	TRBJ2-1	TRBD1	TRBV2	TGTGCCAGCTACTTAGTAGGGAGGACAGGGGAGAATGAGCAGTTCTTC	CASYLVGRTGENEQFF
.	TRBJ2-1	TRBD2	TRBV19	TGTGCCAGTAGAAAACACCCGACTAGCGGTAGAGGAGAGCAGTTCTTC	CASRKHPTSGRGEQFF
.	TRBJ2-7	TRBD1	TRBV7-2	TGTGCCAGTGTATCGGACAGGGGTTCCTACGAGCAGTACTTC	CASVSDRGSYEQYF
.	TRBJ2-1	.	TRBV1	TGCACCAGCCACGCTGAGGGGGCTACCTACAATGAGCAGTTCTTC	CTSHAEGATYNEQFF
.	TRBJ2-7	TRBD1	TRBV7-8	TGTGCCAGCAGTCCCGGGACAGGGATTTACGAGCAGTACTTC	CASSPGTGIYEQYF
.	TRBJ2-5	.	TRBV5-4	TGTGCCAGCAGCCCGAGAGGCGGATATCAAGAGACCCAGTACTTC	CASSPRGGYQETQYF
few	TRBJ2-2	TRBD1	TRBV27	TGTGCCAGCAGTTCCCGGACAGGGGGCCACGGGGAGCTGTTTTTT	CASSSRTGGHGELFF
.	TRBJ2-7	.	TRBV30	TGTGCCTGGGGCAGGACCTACGAGCAGTACTTC	CAWGRTYEQYF
.	TRBJ2-1	.	TRBV28	TGTGCCAGCAGTCCCCCCGGACGTCCGCGGGGCAATGAGCAGTTCTTC	CASSPPGRPRGNEQFF
.	TRBJ2-7	.	TRBV6-5	TGTGCCAGCAGTTCGTCAGGGGTCCGCGAGCAGTACTTC	CASSSSGVREQYF
.	TRBJ2-3	TRBD2	TRBV4-1	TGCGCCAGCAGACTAGCGGGGGGGCAGTCAGATACGCAGTATTTT	CASRLAGGQSDTQYF
.	TRBJ2-1	TRBD2	TRBV7-9	TGTGCCAGCAGCTTAGTAGCGGGAGACGAGCAGTTCTTC	CASSLVAGDEQFF
.	TRBJ2-7	TRBD1	TRBV28	TGTGCCAGCAGGCCAAGGGGGACAGGGTCGAACGAGCAGTACTTC	CASRPRGTGSNEQYF
.	TRBJ1-2	.	TRBV19	TGTGCCAGTAGTATAGCTGGCAGGGCTTACTATGGCTACACCTTC	CASSIAGRAYYGYTF
once	TRBJ2-5	TRBD2	TRBV19	TGTGCCAGTAAAAGGAAGCCGGGACTAGCGGGAGGAACAGGGAGAGAGACCCAGTACTTC	CASKRKPGLAGGTGRETQYF
.	TRBJ2-2	.	TRBV27	TGTGCCAGCAGTTTATGGGGGGTGGCCGGGGAGCTGTTTTTT	CASSLWGVAGELFF
.	TRBJ2-1	.	TRBV19	TGTGCCAGTAGTAATACAGGGTCCTTCAATGAGCAGTTCTTC	CASSNTGSFNEQFF
.	TRBJ2-3	.	TRBV5-1	TGCGCCAGCAGCCTGGGGTCTCCGAGGGTGTCAGATACGCAGTATTTT	CASSLGSPRVSDTQYF
.	TRBJ2-5	.	TRBV5-6	TGTGCCAGCAGCTCCCAGGGGAGGGAAGGAAAGACCCAGTACTTC	CASSSQGREGKTQYF
.	TRBJ2-5	.	TRBV6-1	TGTGCCAGCAGTGAAGGGGGGACTTTCCAAGAGACCCAGTACTTC	CASSEGGTFQETQYF
few	TRBJ1-1	.	TRBV2	TGTGCCAGCAGTGAAGTACGGTTATCGACTGAAGCTTTCTTT	CASSEVRLSTEAFF
.	TRBJ2-5	TRBD1	TRBV29-1	TGCAGCGTTGATTCTGGGACAGGGCAAGAGACCCAGTACTTC	CSVDSGTGQETQYF
.	TRBJ1-1	TRBD1	TRBV5-1	TGCGCCAGCAGCTTACGGACAGGGGGGACTGAAGCTTTCTTT	CASSLRTGGTEAFF
.	TRBJ2-7	TRBD2	TRBV10-3	TGTGCCATCAGCGATAGCGGGGGTGAGGGACTCGAGCAGTACTTC	CAISDSGGEGLEQYF
.	TRBJ2-3	.	TRBV7-9	TGTGCCAGCAGCTTAGGGAGAACATTTACTAGCACAGATACGCAGTATTTT	CASSLGRTFTSTDTQYF
.	TRBJ1-5	.	TRBV7-9	TGTTCCAGCAACCTAGACAATCAGCCCCAGCATTTT	CSSNLDNQPQHF
.	TRBJ2-5	.	TRBV5-4	TGTGCCAGCAGCCCCGGATGGGACAACCAAGAGACCCAGTACTTC	CASSPGWDNQETQYF
.	TRBJ2-3	.	TRBV30	TGTGCCTGGACTAGGAGGTATCCCCGCACAGATACGCAGTATTTT	CAWTRRYPRTDTQYF
.	TRBJ1-4	.	TRBV5-4	TGTGCCAGCAGCTTGGACTTGGAAAAACTGTTTTTT	CASSLDLEKLFF
once	TRBJ2-1	.	TRBV7-8	TGTGCCAGCAGCTTAGCGCAAACACCGTACAATGAGCAGTTCTTC	CASSLAQTPYNEQFF
few	TRBJ2-7	.	TRBV6-5	TGTGCCAGCAGTTCGGAGACCTACGAGCAGTACTTC	CASSSETYEQYF
.	TRBJ2-3	.	TRBV6-5	TGTGCCAGCAGTTATAAAAGGGGGGATACGCAGTATTTT	CASSYKRGDTQYF
few	TRBJ2-3	.	TRBV6-5	TGTGCCAGCAGTGAAGAGGAAATAGATACGCAGTATTTT	CASSEEEIDTQYF
.	TRBJ2-2	.	TRBV6-1	TGTGCCAGCAAGCCTTCTCCCAGGGGGGCCGGGGAGCTGTTTTTT	CASKPSPRGAGELFF
.	TRBJ2-2	.	TRBV7-9	TGTGCCAGCAGCCCCCGACTAGGACAGGCGAACACCGGGGAGCTGTTTTTT	CASSPRLGQANTGELFF
.	TRBJ2-3	.	TRBV29-1	TGCAGCGTTGTTAGGGGCCCAGATACGCAGTATTTT	CSVVRGPDTQYF
.	TRBJ2-3	.	TRBV2	TGTGCCAGCAGTGAAGCGCGCAGGCGGGAAAGAGATACGCAGTATTTT	CASSEARRRERDTQYF
.	TRBJ2-3	.	TRBV5-1	TGCGCCAGCAGCGGTGGGACTTTGCGAGATACGCAGTATTTT	CASSGGTLRDTQYF
few	TRBJ2-3	TRBD2	TRBV28	TGTGCCTCCGAGCCAGCGGGAGACACAGATACGCAGTATTTT	CASEPAGDTDTQYF